Here is one TCR beta chain with its context. Antigen specificity is unknown. The sample comes from a study of shared clonotypes between healthy human individuals. Broader study findings: For naive CD4 cells, roughly 4.6% of clonotypes were shared across a few donors. Naive subsets usually exceeded memory subsets in estimated richness.

The CDR3 is 14 amino acids. V shed 3 bases and J shed 5 bases, with 13 bases lying between them. Across several immunoSEQ plates, the genomic DNA of each subset was split evenly. The data were produced by immunoSEQ multiplex PCR, yet TCRdb's version contains in-frame clones alone and is incomplete. The repertoire has some 2.1 million clones, 85% to 95% of them found once; the top ten carry about 0.13%. The sequence came from a man between 18 and 35 years old in good health. Sequenced input: naive CD4+ T cells sorted from blood. As for subset: CD45RA+ positively selected. V is TRBV23-1 and J is TRBJ1-2; D possibly corresponds to TRBD1 (6 bases). TRBV23-1 is designated an ORF whose function remains uncertain. Written as DNA, the CDR3 is TGCGCCAGCAGTCATAGGGACAACATATATGGCTACACCTTC. Translated, it gives CASSHRDNIYGYTF.